This T cell receptor (beta chain) is drawn from a study of CD8 T cells in Susac syndrome. Random hexamers were used to reverse transcribe an amount of about 0.45 to 1 ug RNA. TCRdb re-analysed the immunoSEQ multiplex PCR reads in MiXCR, keeping a single row per CDR3 protein. The data contain 180,000 or so distinct CDR3 sequences, 90% to 95% of them singletons. The patients who served as multiple sclerosis controls were treatment-naive and had stable or active relapsing-remitting disease that fulfilled the revised McDonald criteria. V shed 0 bases and J shed 8 bases, with 4 bases lying between them. CDR3 size: 11 residues. Germline V lookup: CDR1 SEHNR, CDR2 FQNEAQ (reference sequence). This clonotype came up once.

Sequenced material: CD4+ T cells from PBMCs. V usage is TRBV7-9 and J usage is TRBJ1-1, with D uncertain. The TCR was taken from a human donor with multiple sclerosis. The CDR3 here is CASSLAWEAFF. In DNA form, the CDR3 reads TGTGCCAGCAGCTTAGCGTGGGAAGCTTTCTTT.